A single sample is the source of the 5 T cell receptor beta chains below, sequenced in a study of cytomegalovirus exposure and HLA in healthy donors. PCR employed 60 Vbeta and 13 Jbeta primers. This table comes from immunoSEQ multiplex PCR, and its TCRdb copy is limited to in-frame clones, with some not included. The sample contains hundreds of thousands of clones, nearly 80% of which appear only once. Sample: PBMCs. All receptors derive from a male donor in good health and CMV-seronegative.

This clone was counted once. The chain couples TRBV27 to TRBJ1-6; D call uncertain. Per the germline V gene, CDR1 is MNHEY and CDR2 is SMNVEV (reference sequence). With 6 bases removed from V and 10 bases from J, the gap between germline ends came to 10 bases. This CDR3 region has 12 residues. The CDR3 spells CASSNSGSPLHF. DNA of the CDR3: TGTGCCAGCAGCAACAGTGGGTCACCCCTCCACTTT.

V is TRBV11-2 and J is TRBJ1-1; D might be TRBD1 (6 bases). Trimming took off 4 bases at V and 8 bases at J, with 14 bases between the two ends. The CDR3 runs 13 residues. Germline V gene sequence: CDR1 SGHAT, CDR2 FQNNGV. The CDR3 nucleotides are TGTGCCAGCAGCTCCCCCCGGACAGCGGAAGCTTTCTTT. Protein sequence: CASSSPRTAEAFF. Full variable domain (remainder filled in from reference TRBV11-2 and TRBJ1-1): EAGVAQSPRYKIIEKRQSVAFWCNPISGHATLYWYQQILGQGPKLLIQFQNNGVVDDSQLPKDRFSAERLKGVDSTLKIQPAKLEDSAVYLCASSSPRTAEAFFGQGTRLTVV.

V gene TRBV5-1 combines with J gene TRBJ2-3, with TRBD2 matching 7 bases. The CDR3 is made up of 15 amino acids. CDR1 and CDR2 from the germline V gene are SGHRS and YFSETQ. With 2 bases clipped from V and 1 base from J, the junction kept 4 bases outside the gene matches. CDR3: CASSFAGDRTDTQYF. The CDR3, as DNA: TGCGCCAGCAGCTTCGCGGGGGACCGCACAGATACGCAGTATTTT.

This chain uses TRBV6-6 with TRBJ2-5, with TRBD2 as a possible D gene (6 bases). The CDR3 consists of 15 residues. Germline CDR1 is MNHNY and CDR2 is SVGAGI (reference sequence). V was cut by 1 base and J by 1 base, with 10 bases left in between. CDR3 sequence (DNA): TGTGCCAGCAGTTACTATCTGGGGGGCCAAGAGACCCAGTACTTC. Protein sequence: CASSYYLGGQETQYF.

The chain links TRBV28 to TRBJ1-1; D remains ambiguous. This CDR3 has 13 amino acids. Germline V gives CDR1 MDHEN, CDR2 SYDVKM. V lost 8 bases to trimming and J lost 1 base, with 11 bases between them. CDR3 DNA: TGTGCCAGCTTGCCCGGGAGGAACACTGAAGCTTTCTTT. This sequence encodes CASLPGRNTEAFF.